This entry lists 2 T cell receptor beta chains sequenced from one sample in a study of blood T cell repertoires in COVID-19. This table comes from immunoSEQ multiplex PCR, and its TCRdb copy is limited to in-frame clones, with some not included. The sample shows under 120,000 clones, roughly 71% of them seen only once. The material sequenced was peripheral blood. These receptors were taken from an elderly man with acute or convalescent COVID-19.

Many counts were recorded for this clone. The chain links TRBV10-3 to TRBJ1-5, with 8 positions matching TRBD1. Germline assignment: CDR1 ENHRY and CDR2 SYGVKD. V lost 6 bases and J lost 1; bases outside the gene matches: 5. The CDR3 is 15 amino acids. The CDR3 nucleotides read TGTGCCATCAGCGACAGGGGAGAGAGCAATCAGCCCCAGCATTTT. Encoded protein: CAISDRGESNQPQHF.

V is TRBV6-5 and J is TRBJ1-1, with D uncertain. Deletions cut 6 bases from V and 7 bases from J, with 12 bases between. The CDR3 has 12 amino acids. CDR1 and CDR2 from the germline V gene are MNHEY and SVGAGI. The CDR3 spells CASSPEEGEAFF. The CDR3 coding sequence is TGTGCCAGCAGCCCCGAGGAGGGTGAAGCTTTCTTT.